The clone carrying this T cell receptor (beta chain) was detected only a few times. Its antigen is unknown. This sample is part of a study of cytomegalovirus exposure and HLA in healthy donors. Study observations and caveats: A later analysis linked a missense variant in DCLRE1C to the trimming of TCR beta V and J genes.

From germline, CDR1 is SQVTM and CDR2 ANQGSEA. This CDR3 has 11 amino acids. V gave up 6 bases and J gave up 13 bases, with 16 bases separating them. The PCR contained 60 Vbeta and 13 Jbeta primers. Profiling relied on immunoSEQ multiplex PCR, and the TCRdb table lists in-frame clones only, not all of them. The sample contains 150,000 to 200,000 clones, approximately 70% of which appear only once. This TCR came from a man younger than 30 in good health and CMV-seropositive. The specimen sequenced was PBMCs. The rearrangement joins TRBV29-1 to TRBJ2-1; the D is unclear. The CDR3 sequence: CSVQTTLEQFF. The CDR3 nucleotides read TGCAGCGTCCAAACTACTCTTGAACAGTTCTTC.